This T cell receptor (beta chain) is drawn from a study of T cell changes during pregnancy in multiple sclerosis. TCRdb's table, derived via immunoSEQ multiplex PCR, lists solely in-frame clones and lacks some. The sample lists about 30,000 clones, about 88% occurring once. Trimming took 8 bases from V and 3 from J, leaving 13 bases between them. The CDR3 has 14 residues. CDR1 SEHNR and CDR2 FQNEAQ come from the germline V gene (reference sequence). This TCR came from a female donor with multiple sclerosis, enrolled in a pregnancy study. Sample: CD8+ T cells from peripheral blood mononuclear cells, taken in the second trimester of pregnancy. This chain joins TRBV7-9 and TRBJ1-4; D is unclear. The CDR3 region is CASGEGPANEKLFF. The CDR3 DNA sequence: TGTGCCAGCGGGGAGGGTCCGGCTAATGAAAAACTGTTTTTT.